This TCR beta chain stems from a study of blood T cells in healthy people across ages. This clonotype was observed a few times. PBMCs, at least 7 million per sample, were isolated. Extracted total RNA amounted to at least 5.5 micrograms for each sample. A sample-barcoded 5' primer and a J-beta primer mix were used in a second PCR of roughly 7 to 12 cycles. MiXCR, run by TCRdb on the 5' RACE reads, gives a single entry per CDR3 protein. The sample lists roughly 2 million distinct CDR3 sequences; 40% to 55% were seen once. CDR1 LGHDT and CDR2 YNNKEL come from the germline V gene (reference sequence). Trimming cost V 1 base and J 7 bases; bases outside gene matches: 12. The CDR3 length is 16 residues.

What was sequenced was blood. This sequence was found in a woman in her forties in good health. J is TRBJ2-5 and V is TRBV3-1; TRBD2 agrees at 7 bases. CDR3: CASSQGLAPQEWTQYF. The CDR3 region has the DNA TGTGCCAGCAGCCAAGGACTAGCTCCTCAAGAGTGGACCCAGTACTTC.